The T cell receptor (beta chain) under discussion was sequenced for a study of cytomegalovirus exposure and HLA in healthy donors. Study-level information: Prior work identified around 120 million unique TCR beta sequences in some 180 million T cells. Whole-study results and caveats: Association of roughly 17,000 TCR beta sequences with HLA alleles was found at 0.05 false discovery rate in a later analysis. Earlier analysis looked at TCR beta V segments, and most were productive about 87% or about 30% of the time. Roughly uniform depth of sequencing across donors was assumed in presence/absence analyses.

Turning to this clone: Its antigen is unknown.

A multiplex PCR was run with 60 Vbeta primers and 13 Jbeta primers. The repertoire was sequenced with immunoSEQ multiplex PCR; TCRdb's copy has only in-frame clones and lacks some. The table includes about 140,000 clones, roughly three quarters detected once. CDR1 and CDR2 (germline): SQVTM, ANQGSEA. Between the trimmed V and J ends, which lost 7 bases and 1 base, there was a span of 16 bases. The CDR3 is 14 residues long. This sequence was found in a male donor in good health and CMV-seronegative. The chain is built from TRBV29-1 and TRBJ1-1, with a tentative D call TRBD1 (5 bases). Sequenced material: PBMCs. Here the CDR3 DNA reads TGCAGCGCCCGGGGGGTAGGACAGAACACTGAAGCTTTCTTT. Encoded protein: CSARGVGQNTEAFF.